This TCR beta chain was sequenced in a study of cytomegalovirus exposure and HLA in healthy donors. 13 Jbeta primers and 60 Vbeta primers were used for the PCR. The method was immunoSEQ multiplex PCR; TCRdb's version includes in-frame clones alone and lacks a portion of them. The sample has 70,000 or so clones, around 68% seen once. This clone is labeled medium-sized (0.01 to 0.1%). Germline values: CDR1 MGHDK, CDR2 SYGVNS. The CDR3 covers 14 residues. V was shortened by 4 bases and J by 6 bases, with 13 bases between the two germline ends. The chain carries TRBV25-1 and TRBJ1-5; D might be TRBD1 (5 bases). Sequenced material: PBMCs. The receptor was isolated from a woman in her twenties or thirties in good health and CMV-seronegative. The CDR3 nucleotides are TGTGCCAGCAGTGTCAAGGGGTGGGTTCAGCCCCAGCATTTT. This gives the protein CASSVKGWVQPQHF. The entire variable domain, with the rest obtained from reference TRBV25-1 and TRBJ1-5, is as follows: EADIYQTPRYLVIGTGKKITLECSQTMGHDKMYWYQQDPGMELHLIHYSYGVNSTEKGDLSSESTVSRIRTEHFPLTLESARPSHTSQYLCASSVKGWVQPQHFGDGTRLSIL.